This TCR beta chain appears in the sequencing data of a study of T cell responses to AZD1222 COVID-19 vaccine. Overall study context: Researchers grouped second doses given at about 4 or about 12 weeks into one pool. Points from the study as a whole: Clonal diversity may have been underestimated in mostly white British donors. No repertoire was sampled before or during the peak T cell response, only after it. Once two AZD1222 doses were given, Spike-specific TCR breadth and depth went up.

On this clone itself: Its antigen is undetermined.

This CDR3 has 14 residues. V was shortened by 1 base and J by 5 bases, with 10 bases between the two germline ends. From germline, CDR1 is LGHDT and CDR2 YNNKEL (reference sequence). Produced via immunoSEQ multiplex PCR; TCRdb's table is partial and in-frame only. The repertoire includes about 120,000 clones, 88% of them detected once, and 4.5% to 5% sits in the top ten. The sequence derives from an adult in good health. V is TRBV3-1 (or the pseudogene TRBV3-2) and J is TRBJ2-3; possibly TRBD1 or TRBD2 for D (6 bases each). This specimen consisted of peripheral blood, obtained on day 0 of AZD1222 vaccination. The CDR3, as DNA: TGTGCCAGCAGCCAAGGGAGGGGGGTAGATACGCAGTATTTT. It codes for CASSQGRGVDTQYF.